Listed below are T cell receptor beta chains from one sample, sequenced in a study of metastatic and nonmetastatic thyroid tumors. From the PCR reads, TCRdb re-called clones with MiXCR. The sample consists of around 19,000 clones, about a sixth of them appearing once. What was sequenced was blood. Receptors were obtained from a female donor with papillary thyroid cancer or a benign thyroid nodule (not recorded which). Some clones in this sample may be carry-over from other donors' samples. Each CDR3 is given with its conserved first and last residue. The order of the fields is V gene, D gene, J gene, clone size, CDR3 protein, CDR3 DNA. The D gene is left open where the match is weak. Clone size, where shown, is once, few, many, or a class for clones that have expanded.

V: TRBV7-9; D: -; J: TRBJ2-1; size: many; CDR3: CASSVAGISYNEQFF; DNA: TGTGCCAGCAGCGTGGCCGGGATCTCCTACAATGAGCAGTTCTTC
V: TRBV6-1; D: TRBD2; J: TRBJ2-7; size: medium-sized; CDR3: CASSHAGLAEHLNYEQYF; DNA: TGTGCCAGCAGTCATGCGGGACTAGCGGAACACTTGAACTACGAGCAGTACTTC
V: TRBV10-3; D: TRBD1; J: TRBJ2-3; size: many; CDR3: CAISGRQGSPDTQYF; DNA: TGTGCCATCAGTGGCCGACAGGGTTCTCCAGATACGCAGTATTTT
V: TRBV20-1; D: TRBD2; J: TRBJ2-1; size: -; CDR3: CSARVGGLAIHTYKEQFF; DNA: TGCAGTGCCCGTGTCGGGGGACTAGCAATTCACACCTACAAGGAGCAGTTCTTC
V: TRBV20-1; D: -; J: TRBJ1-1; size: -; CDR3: CSARRGVINTEAFF; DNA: TGCAGTGCTAGAAGGGGGGTCATAAACACTGAAGCTTTCTTT
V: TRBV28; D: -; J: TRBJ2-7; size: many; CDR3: CASSLHPAYEQYF; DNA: TGTGCCAGCAGTTTACATCCGGCCTACGAGCAGTACTTC
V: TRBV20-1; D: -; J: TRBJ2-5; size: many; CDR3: CSARDSRGLQETQYF; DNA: TGCAGTGCTAGAGATTCCAGGGGCCTTCAAGAGACCCAGTACTTC
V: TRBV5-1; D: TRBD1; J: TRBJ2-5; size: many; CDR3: CASSSGQGGETQYF; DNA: TGCGCCAGCAGCTCGGGACAGGGTGGTGAGACCCAGTACTTC
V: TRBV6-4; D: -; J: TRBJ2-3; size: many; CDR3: CASSQEGIVQYF; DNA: TGTGCCAGCAGTCAAGAGGGGATCGTCCAGTATTTT
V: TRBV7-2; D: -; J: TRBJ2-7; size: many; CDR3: CASSFQTSPIYEQYF; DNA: TGTGCCAGCAGCTTCCAGACGAGTCCTATTTACGAGCAGTACTTC
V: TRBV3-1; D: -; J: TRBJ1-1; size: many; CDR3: CASSQDSGTNTEAFF; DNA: TGTGCCAGCAGCCAAGATTCAGGGACGAACACTGAAGCTTTCTTT
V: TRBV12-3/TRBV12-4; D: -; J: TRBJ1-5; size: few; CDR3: CASRPGGGGNQPQHF; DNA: TGTGCCAGCAGGCCCGGCGGTGGAGGCAATCAGCCCCAGCATTTT
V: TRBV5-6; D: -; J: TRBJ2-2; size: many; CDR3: CASSSPTSRELFF; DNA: TGTGCCAGCAGCTCCCCGACTAGTAGGGAGCTGTTTTTT
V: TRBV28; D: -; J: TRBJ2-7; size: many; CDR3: CASNDNNEQYF; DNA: TGTGCCAGCAACGACAACAACGAGCAGTACTTC
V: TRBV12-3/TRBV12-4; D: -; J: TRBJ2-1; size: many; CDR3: CASSYSYNEQFF; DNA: TGTGCCAGCAGTTACAGCTACAATGAGCAGTTCTTC
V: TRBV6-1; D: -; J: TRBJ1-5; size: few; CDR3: CASSRTWGQPQHF; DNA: TGTGCCAGCAGCCGGACTTGGGGTCAGCCCCAGCATTTT
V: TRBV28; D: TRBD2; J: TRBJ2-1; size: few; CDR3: CASKPTSGRAGDEQFF; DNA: TGTGCCAGCAAACCAACTAGCGGGAGGGCCGGGGATGAGCAGTTCTTC
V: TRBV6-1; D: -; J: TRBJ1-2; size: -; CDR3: CASVLYPMGNYGYTF; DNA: TGTGCCAGCGTCCTTTACCCGATGGGGAACTATGGCTACACCTTC
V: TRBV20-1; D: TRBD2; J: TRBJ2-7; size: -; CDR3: CSARAREWEQYF; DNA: TGCAGTGCTAGAGCGCGGGAGTGGGAGCAGTACTTC
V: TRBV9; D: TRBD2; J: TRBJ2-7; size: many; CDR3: CASSAGTGGSSYEQYF; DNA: TGTGCCAGCAGCGCTGGGACGGGCGGGAGCTCCTACGAGCAGTACTTC
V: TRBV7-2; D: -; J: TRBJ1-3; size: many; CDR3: CASSPNTGRGNTIYF; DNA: TGTGCCAGCAGCCCGAACACCGGCCGGGGAAACACCATATATTTT
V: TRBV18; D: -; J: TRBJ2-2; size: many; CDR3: CASSRTNTGELFF; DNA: TGTGCCAGCTCACGGACGAACACCGGGGAGCTGTTTTTT
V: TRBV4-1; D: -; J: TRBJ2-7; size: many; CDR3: CASSLHRPGRYEQYF; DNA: TGCGCCAGCAGCCTCCACCGTCCAGGGAGGTACGAGCAGTACTTC
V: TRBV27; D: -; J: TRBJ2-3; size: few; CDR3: CASSLPGAHVADTQYF; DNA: TGTGCCAGCAGTTTGCCGGGGGCGCATGTTGCAGATACGCAGTATTTT
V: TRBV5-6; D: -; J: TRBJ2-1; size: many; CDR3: CASSSWGLGNEQFF; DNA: TGTGCCAGCAGCTCCTGGGGTCTTGGCAATGAGCAGTTCTTC
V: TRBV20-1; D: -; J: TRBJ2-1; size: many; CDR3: CSAHRPGRGNEQFF; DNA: TGCAGTGCGCACCGCCCGGGGCGCGGCAATGAGCAGTTCTTC
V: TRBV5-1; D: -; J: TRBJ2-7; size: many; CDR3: CASSLDRNYEQYF; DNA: TGCGCCAGCAGCTTGGACAGAAACTACGAGCAGTACTTC
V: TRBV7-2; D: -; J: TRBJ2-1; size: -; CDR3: CASSLGDLYNEQFF; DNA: TGTGCCAGCAGCCTAGGGGACTTATACAATGAGCAGTTCTTC
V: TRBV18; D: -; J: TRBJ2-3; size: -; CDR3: CANSPRGFPTDTQYF; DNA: TGTGCCAACTCACCAAGGGGGTTTCCTACAGATACGCAGTATTTT
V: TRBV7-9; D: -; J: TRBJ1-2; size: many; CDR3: CASSLAVQANYGYTF; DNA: TGTGCCAGCAGCTTAGCGGTACAGGCTAACTATGGCTACACCTTC
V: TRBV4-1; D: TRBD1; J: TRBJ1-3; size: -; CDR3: CASSRQGLSGNTIYF; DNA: TGCGCCAGCAGCAGACAGGGCCTCTCTGGAAACACCATATATTTT
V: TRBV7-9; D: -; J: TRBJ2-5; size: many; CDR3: CASSLGFGGSQETQYF; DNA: TGTGCCAGCAGCTTAGGCTTTGGGGGGAGCCAAGAGACCCAGTACTTC
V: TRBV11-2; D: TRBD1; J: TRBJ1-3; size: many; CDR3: CASSLGGQFSGNTIYF; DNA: TGTGCCAGCAGCTTAGGGGGACAGTTCTCTGGAAACACCATATATTTT
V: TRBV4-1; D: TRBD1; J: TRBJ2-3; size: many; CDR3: CASSHRQGANTDTQYF; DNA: TGCGCCAGCAGCCACCGACAGGGGGCAAACACCGATACGCAGTATTTT
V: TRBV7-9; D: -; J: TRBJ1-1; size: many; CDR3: CASSHRDKNTEAFF; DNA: TGTGCCAGCAGCCACCGGGACAAAAACACTGAAGCTTTCTTT
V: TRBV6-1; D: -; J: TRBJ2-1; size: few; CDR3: CAIARGVSSYNEQFF; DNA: TGTGCCATCGCCAGAGGGGTCAGCTCCTACAATGAGCAGTTCTTC
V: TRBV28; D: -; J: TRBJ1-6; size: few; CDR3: CVSSSQGRETSPLRF; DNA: TGTGTCAGCAGTTCCCAGGGCCGAGAAACTTCACCCCTCCGCTTT
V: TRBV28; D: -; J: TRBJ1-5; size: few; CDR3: CASSPRGNNQPQHF; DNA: TGTGCCAGCAGCCCCCGCGGCAACAATCAGCCCCAGCATTTT
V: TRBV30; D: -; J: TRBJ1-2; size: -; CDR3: CAREGLNYGYTF; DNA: TGTGCCCGGGAAGGCCTGAACTATGGCTACACCTTC
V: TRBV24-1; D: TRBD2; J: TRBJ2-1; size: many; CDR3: CATSDPGLAVPYNEQFF; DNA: TGTGCCACCAGTGACCCCGGACTAGCGGTCCCCTACAATGAGCAGTTCTTC
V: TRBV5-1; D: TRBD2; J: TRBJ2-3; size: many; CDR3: CASSPGTSVITDTQYF; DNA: TGCGCCAGCAGCCCAGGGACTAGCGTTATCACAGATACGCAGTATTTT
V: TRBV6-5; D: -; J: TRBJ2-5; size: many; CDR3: CASSYSGTLQETQYF; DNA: TGTGCCAGCAGTTACTCCGGGACATTGCAAGAGACCCAGTACTTC
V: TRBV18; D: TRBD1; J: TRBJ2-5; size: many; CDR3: CASSPNRGETQYF; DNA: TGTGCCAGCTCACCGAACAGGGGTGAGACCCAGTACTTC
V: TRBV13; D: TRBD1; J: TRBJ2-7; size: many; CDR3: CASSEGQGDYEQYF; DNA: TGTGCCAGCAGTGAGGGGCAGGGGGACTACGAGCAGTACTTC
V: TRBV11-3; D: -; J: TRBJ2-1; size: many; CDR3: CASILDSSYNEQFF; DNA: TGTGCCAGCATCCTAGACAGCTCCTACAATGAGCAGTTCTTC
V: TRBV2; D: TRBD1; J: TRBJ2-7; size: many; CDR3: CASSPSTGGMYEQYF; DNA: TGTGCCAGCAGTCCTTCGACAGGGGGCATGTACGAGCAGTACTTC
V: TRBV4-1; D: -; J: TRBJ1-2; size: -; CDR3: CASSQKDRTSSGYTF; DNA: TGCGCCAGCAGCCAAAAAGACAGGACCTCCAGCGGCTACACCTTC
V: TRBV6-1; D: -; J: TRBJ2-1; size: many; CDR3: CASRPGLSYNEQFF; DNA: TGTGCCAGCAGACCGGGCCTCTCCTACAATGAGCAGTTCTTC
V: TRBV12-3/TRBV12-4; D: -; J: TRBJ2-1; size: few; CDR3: CDSSFDGSRYNEQFF; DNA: TGTGACAGCAGTTTTGACGGGAGTAGATACAATGAGCAGTTCTTC
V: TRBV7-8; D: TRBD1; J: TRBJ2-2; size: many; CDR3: CASSLYRQGLRTGELFF; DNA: TGTGCCAGCAGCTTATACCGACAGGGGCTAAGAACCGGGGAGCTGTTTTTT
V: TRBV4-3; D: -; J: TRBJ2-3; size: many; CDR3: CASSQDSSKAGVSTDTQYF; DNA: TGCGCCAGCAGCCAAGATTCAAGCAAAGCGGGTGTTAGCACAGATACGCAGTATTTT
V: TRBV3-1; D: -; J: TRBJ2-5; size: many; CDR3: CASSQVPPDRWGGETQYF; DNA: TGTGCCAGCAGCCAAGTGCCCCCCGACAGGTGGGGCGGTGAGACCCAGTACTTC
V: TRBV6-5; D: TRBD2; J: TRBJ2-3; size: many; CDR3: CASKRLAGGPGTDTQYF; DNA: TGTGCCAGCAAGAGACTAGCGGGAGGCCCGGGGACAGATACGCAGTATTTT